This passage covers 10 T cell receptor beta chains from one sample sequenced in a study of Ad26.COV2.S vaccination and SARS-CoV-2 variants. Measured with immunoSEQ multiplex PCR; TCRdb has only the in-frame clones, and not every one. The sample records over 300,000 clones, around 82% being singletons. The treatment was: about 20 received Ad26.COV2.S at low or high dose, single or two shots; about 5 received placebo; per-sample allocation not given. Day 63 after the first injection of vaccine or placebo was the sampling time. The material sequenced was peripheral blood, taken in a trial of Ad26.COV2.S vaccine versus placebo. These TCRs come from a person aged 18-60 years who received the Ad26.COV2.S COVID-19 vaccine or a placebo.

The chain links TRBV24-1 to TRBJ1-2; the match to TRBD1 covers 10 bases. There are 13 residues in the CDR3. The germline CDR1 and CDR2 sequences are KGHDR and SFDVKD. After removal of 11 bases from V and 5 bases from J, the junction contained 7 bases not matched to a gene. The CDR3 DNA follows: TGTGCCAAACGGGACAGGGGAGGTTATGGCTACACCTTC. Its translation: CAKRDRGGYGYTF.

The V gene is TRBV27, the J gene TRBJ1-6; D possibly corresponds to TRBD1 (5 bases). The CDR3 is 14 amino acids. CDR1 and CDR2 from the germline V gene are MNHEY and SMNVEV (reference sequence). The germline V and J ends were trimmed by 7 bases and 9 bases, with 16 bases remaining between them. CDR3 region: CASKGTVNRSPLHF. CDR3 nucleotides: TGTGCCAGCAAAGGGACTGTCAATCGTTCACCCCTCCACTTT.

V and J are TRBV2 and TRBJ2-4; D possibly corresponds to TRBD2 (6 bases). Looked up from germline, CDR1 is SNHLY and CDR2 is FYNNEI. Trimming shortened V by 11 bases and J by 12 bases, and 17 bases separated the two germline ends. The CDR3 extends over 11 amino acids. CDR3: CACSSGGSQYF. CDR3 in DNA: TGTGCCTGCTCCTCCGGGGGTTCTCAGTACTTC.

This clone has more than one count but fewer than ten. J is TRBJ1-2 and V is TRBV7-3; maybe TRBD1 (5 bases). V was clipped by 0 bases and J by 2 bases, with 13 bases between them. Germline V lookup: CDR1 SGHTA, CDR2 FQGTGA. There are 16 residues in the CDR3. DNA for the CDR3: TGTGCCAGCAGCTTAACGGGGGGAGGCATGAACTATGGCTACACCTTC. It codes for CASSLTGGGMNYGYTF.

The V call is TRBV10-3, the J call TRBJ2-5; 10 positions match TRBD1. The CDR3 consists of 14 residues. The germline V gene has CDR1 ENHRY and CDR2 SYGVKD. With 6 bases clipped from V and 2 bases from J, the junction kept 3 bases outside the gene matches. The CDR3 spells CAISLGQGQETQYF. DNA of the CDR3: TGTGCCATCAGCCTGGGACAGGGGCAAGAGACCCAGTACTTC.

The gene calls are TRBV6-6 and TRBJ1-2; D not resolved. The V end was cut by 4 bases, the J end by 0 bases, with 15 bases between. CDR3 length equals 16 residues. In germline, CDR1 is MNHNY, CDR2 SVGAGI (reference sequence). The CDR3 is CASSFNFRDTNYGYTF. The CDR3 nucleotides read TGTGCCAGCAGTTTTAATTTTAGGGATACTAACTATGGCTACACCTTC.

The rearrangement links TRBV18 to TRBJ1-2, with 8 bases fitting TRBD1. Germline lookup yields CDR1 KGHSH and CDR2 LQKENI. J lost 6 bases, V lost 3 bases, and 6 bases had no gene match. CDR3 length: 14 amino acids. The CDR3 DNA is TGTGCCAGCTCACCCACGACAGGGGACGATGGCTACACCTTC. It specifies CASSPTTGDDGYTF.

The J gene is TRBJ1-2, the V gene TRBV7-2, with 9 positions matching TRBD1. V shed 9 bases, J shed 5 bases, and the junction held 13 bases outside the gene matches. The CDR3 runs to 15 residues. The germline CDR1 and CDR2 sequences are SGHTA and FQGNSA. CDR3 sequence: CARKGQGPWYYGYTF. CDR3 bases: TGTGCCAGAAAGGGACAGGGTCCGTGGTATTATGGCTACACCTTC.

V usage is TRBV6-6 and J usage is TRBJ2-7, with D uncertain. V shed 7 bases and J shed 2 bases, with 9 bases lying between them. CDR3 length: 12 residues. Germline CDR1 MNHNY, CDR2 SVGAGI (reference sequence). CDR3 sequence: CASKYSTYEQYF. The CDR3, as DNA: TGTGCCAGCAAATACAGTACCTACGAGCAGTACTTC.

This rearrangement joins TRBV6-8 to TRBJ1-2; 9 bases fit TRBD1. Unmatched junction bases numbered 8, after V lost 4 bases and J lost 8 bases. Germline V gene lookup returns CDR1 MNHGY and CDR2 SAAAGT. The CDR3 consists of 14 residues. The CDR3 is CASSFRDRASGYTF. In DNA form, the CDR3 reads TGTGCCAGCAGTTTTCGGGACAGGGCGAGCGGCTACACCTTC.